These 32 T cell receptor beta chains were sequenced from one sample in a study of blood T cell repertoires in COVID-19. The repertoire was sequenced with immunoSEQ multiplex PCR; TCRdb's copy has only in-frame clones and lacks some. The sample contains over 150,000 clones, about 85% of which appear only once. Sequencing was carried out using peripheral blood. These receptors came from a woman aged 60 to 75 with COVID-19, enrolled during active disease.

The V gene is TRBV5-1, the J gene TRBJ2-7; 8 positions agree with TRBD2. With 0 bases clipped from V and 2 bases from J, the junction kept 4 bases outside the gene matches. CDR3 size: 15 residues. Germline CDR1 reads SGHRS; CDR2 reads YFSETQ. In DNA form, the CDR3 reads TGCGCCAGCAGCTTGGGACAGCGGGGGACCTACGAGCAGTACTTC. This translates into CASSLGQRGTYEQYF.

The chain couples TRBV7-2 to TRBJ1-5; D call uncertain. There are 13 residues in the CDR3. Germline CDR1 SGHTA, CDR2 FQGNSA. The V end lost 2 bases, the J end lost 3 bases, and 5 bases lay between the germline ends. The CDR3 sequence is CASSLQINQPQHF. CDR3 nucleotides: TGTGCCAGCAGCTTACAGATCAATCAGCCCCAGCATTTT.

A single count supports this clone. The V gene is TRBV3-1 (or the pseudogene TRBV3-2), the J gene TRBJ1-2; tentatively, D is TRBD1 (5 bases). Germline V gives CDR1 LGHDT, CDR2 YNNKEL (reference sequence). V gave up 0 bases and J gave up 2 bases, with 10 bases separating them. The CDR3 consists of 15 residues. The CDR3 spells CASSQDWGGNYGYTF. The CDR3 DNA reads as TGTGCCAGCAGCCAAGATTGGGGCGGAAACTATGGCTACACCTTC.

The CDR3 DNA reads TGCAGCGGGACAGGTGATATCCAAGAGACCCAGTACTTC. Protein: CSGTGDIQETQYF. The chain combines TRBV29-1 with TRBJ2-5; 7 bases agree with TRBD1. Germline trimming cut 7 bases from V and 1 base from J; bases unmatched to any gene: 6. The length of the CDR3 is 13 residues. Looked up from germline, CDR1 is SQVTM and CDR2 is ANQGSEA.

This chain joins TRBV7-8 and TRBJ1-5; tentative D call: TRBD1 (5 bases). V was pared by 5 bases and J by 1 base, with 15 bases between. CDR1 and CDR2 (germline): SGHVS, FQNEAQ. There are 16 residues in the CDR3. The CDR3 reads CASSQPSRQSNQPQHF. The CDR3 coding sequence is TGTGCCAGCAGCCAACCATCGAGACAGAGCAATCAGCCCCAGCATTTT.

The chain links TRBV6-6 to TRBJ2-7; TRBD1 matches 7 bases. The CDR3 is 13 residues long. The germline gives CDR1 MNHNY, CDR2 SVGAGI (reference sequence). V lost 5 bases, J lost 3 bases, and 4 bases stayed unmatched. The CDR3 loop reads CASSPGQLYEQYF. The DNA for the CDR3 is TGTGCCAGCAGTCCGGGACAGCTCTACGAGCAGTACTTC.

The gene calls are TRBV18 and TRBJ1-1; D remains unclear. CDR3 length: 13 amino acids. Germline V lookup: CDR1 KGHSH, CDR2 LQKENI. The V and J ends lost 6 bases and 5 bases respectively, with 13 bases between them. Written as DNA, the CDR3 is TGTGCCAGCTCCCTCACAAGTACGACTGAAGCTTTCTTT. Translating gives CASSLTSTTEAFF.

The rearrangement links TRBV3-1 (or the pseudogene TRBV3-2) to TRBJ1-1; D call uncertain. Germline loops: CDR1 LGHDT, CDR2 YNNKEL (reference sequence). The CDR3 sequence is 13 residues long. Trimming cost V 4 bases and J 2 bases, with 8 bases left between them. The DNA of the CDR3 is TGTGCCAGCAGCCTAAAACAAAACACTGAAGCTTTCTTT. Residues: CASSLKQNTEAFF.

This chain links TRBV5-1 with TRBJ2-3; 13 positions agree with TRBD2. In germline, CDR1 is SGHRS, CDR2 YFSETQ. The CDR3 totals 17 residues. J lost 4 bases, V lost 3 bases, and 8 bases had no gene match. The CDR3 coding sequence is TGCGCCAGCAGCTCGGCTGGACTAGCGGGAGTGTCAGATACGCAGTATTTT. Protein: CASSSAGLAGVSDTQYF.

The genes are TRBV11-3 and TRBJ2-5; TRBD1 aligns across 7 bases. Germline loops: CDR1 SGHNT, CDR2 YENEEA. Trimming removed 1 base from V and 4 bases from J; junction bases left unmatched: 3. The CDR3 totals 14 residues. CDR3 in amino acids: CASSLGTGAETQYF. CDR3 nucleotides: TGTGCCAGCAGCTTAGGGACAGGAGCAGAGACCCAGTACTTC.

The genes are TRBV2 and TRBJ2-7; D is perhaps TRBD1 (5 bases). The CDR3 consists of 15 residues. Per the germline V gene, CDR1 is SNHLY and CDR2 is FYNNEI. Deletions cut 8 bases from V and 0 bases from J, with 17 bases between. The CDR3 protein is CASHSHETVSYEQYF. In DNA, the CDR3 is TGTGCCAGCCATTCCCACGAGACAGTCTCCTACGAGCAGTACTTC.

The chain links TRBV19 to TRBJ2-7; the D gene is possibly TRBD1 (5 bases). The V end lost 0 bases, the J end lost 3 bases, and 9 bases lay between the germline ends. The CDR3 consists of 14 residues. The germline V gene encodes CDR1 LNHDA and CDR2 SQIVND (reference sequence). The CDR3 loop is CASSIDGANYEQYF. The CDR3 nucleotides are TGTGCCAGTAGTATAGATGGGGCAAACTACGAGCAGTACTTC.

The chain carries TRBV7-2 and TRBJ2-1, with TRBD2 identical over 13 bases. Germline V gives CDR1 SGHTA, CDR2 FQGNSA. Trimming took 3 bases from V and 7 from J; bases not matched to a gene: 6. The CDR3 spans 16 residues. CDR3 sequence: CASSFATGLAGNEQFF. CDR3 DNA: TGTGCCAGCAGCTTTGCTACGGGACTAGCGGGGAATGAGCAGTTCTTC. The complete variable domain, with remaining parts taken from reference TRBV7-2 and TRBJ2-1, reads GAGVSQSPSNKVTEKGKDVELRCDPISGHTALYWYRQSLGQGLEFLIYFQGNSAPDKSGLPSDRFSAERTGGSVSTLTIQRTQQEDSAVYLCASSFATGLAGNEQFFGPGTRLTVL.

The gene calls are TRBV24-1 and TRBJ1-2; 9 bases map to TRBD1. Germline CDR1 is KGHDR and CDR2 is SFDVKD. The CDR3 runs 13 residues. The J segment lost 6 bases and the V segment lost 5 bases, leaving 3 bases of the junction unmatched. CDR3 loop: CATSARQGDGYTF. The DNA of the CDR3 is TGTGCCACCAGTGCCCGACAGGGGGATGGCTACACCTTC.

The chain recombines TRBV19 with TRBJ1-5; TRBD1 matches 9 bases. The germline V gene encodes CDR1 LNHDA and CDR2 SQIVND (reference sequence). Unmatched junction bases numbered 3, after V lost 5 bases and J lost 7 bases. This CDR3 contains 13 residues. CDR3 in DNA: TGTGCCAGTAGTCGGGGGACAGGGCAGCCCCAGCATTTT. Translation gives CASSRGTGQPQHF.

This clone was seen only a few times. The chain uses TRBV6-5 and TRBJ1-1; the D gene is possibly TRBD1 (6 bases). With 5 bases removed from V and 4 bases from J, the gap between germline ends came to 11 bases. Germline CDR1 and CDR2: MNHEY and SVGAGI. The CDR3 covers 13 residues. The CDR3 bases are TGTGCCAGCAGTCAGGACAGATCCACTGAAGCTTTCTTT. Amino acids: CASSQDRSTEAFF.

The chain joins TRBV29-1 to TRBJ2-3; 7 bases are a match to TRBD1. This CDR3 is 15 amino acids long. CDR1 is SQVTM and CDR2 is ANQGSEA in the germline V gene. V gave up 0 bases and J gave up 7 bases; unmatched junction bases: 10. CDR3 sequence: CSVEDEATGVNTQYF. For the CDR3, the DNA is TGCAGCGTTGAAGATGAGGCCACAGGGGTAAATACGCAGTATTTT.

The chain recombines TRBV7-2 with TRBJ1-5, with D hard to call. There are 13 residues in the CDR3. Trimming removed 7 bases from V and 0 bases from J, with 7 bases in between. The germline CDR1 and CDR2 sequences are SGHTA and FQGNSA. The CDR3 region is CASKIYSNQPQHF. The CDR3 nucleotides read TGTGCCAGCAAAATTTATAGCAATCAGCCCCAGCATTTT.

CDR3 bases: TGCGCCAGCTCTGACCCCGGGACAGGAGACTATGGCTACACCTTC. It is translated as CASSDPGTGDYGYTF. The chain couples TRBV5-1 to TRBJ1-2; 8 nucleotides line up with TRBD1. Germline loops: CDR1 SGHRS, CDR2 YFSETQ. V gave up 7 bases and J gave up 3 bases; unmatched junction bases: 11. The CDR3 runs to 15 residues.

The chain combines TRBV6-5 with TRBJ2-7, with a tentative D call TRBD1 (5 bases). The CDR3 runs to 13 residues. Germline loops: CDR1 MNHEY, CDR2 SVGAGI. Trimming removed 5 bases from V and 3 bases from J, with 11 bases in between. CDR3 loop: CASSHRQIYEQYV. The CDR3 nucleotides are TGTGCCAGCAGTCATCGACAGATCTACGAGCAGTACGTC.

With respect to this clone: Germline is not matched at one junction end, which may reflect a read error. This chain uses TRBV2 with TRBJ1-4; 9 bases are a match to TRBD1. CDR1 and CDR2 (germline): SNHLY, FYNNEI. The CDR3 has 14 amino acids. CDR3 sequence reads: CASSGTGAKEKLFF. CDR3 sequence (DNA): TGTGCCAGCAGTGGGACAGGGGCTAAAGAAAAACTGTTTTTT.

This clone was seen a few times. CDR3 protein: CASSLTGQGLTEAFF. The CDR3 DNA follows: TGTGCCAGCAGCTTAACGGGACAGGGGCTCACTGAAGCTTTCTTT. The chain employs TRBV7-3 and TRBJ1-1, with 10 bases identical to TRBD1. V lost 0 bases and J lost 4; bases outside the gene matches: 2. In germline, CDR1 is SGHTA, CDR2 FQGTGA. The CDR3 totals 15 residues.

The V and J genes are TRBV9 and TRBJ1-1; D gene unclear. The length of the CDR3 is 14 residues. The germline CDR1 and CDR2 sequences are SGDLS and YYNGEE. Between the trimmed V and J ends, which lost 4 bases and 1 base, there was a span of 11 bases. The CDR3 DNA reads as TGTGCCAGCAGCCCACAGTCCGGGAACACTGAAGCTTTCTTT. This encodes CASSPQSGNTEAFF. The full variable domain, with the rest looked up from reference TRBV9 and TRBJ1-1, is DSGVTQTPKHLITATGQRVTLRCSPRSGDLSVYWYQQSLDQGLQFLIQYYNGEERAKGNILERFSAQQFPDLHSELNLSSLELGDSALYFCASSPQSGNTEAFFGQGTRLTVV.

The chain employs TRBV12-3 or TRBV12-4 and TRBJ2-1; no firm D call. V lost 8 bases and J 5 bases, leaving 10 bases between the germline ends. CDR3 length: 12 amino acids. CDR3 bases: TGTGCCAGCGGGCAGGTCAACAATGAGCAGTTCTTC. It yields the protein CASGQVNNEQFF.

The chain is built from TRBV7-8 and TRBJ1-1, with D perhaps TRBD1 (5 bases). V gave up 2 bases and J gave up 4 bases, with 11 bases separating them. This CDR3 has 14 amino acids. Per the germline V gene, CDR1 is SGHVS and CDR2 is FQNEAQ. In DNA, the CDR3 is TGTGCCAGCAGCTTAAGGCCGACAGTCACTGAAGCTTTCTTT. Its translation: CASSLRPTVTEAFF.

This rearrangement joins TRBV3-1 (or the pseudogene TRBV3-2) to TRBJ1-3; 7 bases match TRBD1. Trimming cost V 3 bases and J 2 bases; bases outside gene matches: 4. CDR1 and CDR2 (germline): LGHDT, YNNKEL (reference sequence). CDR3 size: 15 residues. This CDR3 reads CASSQDRFTGNTIYF. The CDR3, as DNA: TGTGCCAGCAGCCAGGACAGGTTTACTGGAAACACCATATATTTT.

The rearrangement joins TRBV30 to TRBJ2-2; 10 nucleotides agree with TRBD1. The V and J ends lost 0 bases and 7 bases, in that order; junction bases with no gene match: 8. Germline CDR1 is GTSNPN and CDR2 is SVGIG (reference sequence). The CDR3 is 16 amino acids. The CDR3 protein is CAWSVRAGQGFGELFF. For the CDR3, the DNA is TGTGCCTGGAGTGTACGAGCGGGACAGGGGTTCGGGGAGCTGTTTTTT.

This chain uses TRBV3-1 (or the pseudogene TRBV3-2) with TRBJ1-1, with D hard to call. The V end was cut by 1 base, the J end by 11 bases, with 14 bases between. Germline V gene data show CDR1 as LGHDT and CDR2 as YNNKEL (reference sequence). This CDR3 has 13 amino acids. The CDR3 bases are TGTGCCAGCAGCCAAGCCCTCCAGAGGTGGGCTTTCTTT. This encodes CASSQALQRWAFF.

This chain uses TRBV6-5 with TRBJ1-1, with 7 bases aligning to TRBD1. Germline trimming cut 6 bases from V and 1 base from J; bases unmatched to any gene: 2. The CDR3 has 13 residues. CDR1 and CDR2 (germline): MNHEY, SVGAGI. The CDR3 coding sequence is TGTGCCAGCAGGAGACAGGGGAACACTGAAGCTTTCTTT. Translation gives CASRRQGNTEAFF.

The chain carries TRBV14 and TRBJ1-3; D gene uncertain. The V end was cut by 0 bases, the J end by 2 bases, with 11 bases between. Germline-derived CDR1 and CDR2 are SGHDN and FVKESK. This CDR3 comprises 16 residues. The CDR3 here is CASSQDLLAAGNTIYF. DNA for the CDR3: TGTGCCAGCAGCCAAGATCTTTTGGCAGCTGGAAACACCATATATTTT.

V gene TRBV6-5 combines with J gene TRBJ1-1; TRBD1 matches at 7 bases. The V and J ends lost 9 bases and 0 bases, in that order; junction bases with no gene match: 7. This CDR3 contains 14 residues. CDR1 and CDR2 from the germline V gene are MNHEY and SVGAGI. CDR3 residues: CARKADRMNTEAFF. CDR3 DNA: TGTGCCAGGAAAGCGGACAGGATGAACACTGAAGCTTTCTTT.

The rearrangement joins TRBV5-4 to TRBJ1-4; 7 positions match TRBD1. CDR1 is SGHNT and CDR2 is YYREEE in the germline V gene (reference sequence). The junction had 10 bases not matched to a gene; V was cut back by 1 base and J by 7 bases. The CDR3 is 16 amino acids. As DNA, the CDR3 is TGTGCCAGCAGCTTGCGGACCGGGACAGAGACTGAAAAACTGTTTTTT. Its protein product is CASSLRTGTETEKLFF. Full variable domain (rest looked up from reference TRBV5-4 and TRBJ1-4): ETGVTQSPTHLIKTRGQQVTLRCSSQSGHNTVSWYQQALGQGPQFIFQYYREEENGRGNFPPRFSGLQFPNYSSELNVNALELDDSALYLCASSLRTGTETEKLFFGSGTQLSVL.